The rows below give T cell receptor beta chains drawn from one sample of a study of cytomegalovirus exposure and HLA in healthy donors. Assay used: immunoSEQ multiplex PCR; TCRdb lists only in-frame clones, some missing. The repertoire holds about 140,000 clones, with about 80% as singletons. Sequenced input: PBMCs. These receptors all stem from a female donor in good health and CMV-seronegative. Both conserved end residues are part of each CDR3. The D gene is left open where the match is weak. The listing skips clone size in some rows; elsewhere it reads once, few, many or a size class.

v_gene	abundance	j_gene	d_gene	CDR3aa	CDR3nt
TRBV2	.	TRBJ2-3	.	CASSELDTQYF	TGTGCCAGCAGTGAACTTGATACGCAGTATTTT
TRBV30	.	TRBJ1-2	.	CAWSARGFGYTF	TGTGCCTGGAGTGCCAGGGGTTTTGGCTACACCTTC
TRBV27	.	TRBJ1-5	.	CASSLHRNNQPQHF	TGTGCCAGCAGTTTACACAGGAACAATCAGCCCCAGCATTTT
TRBV6-6	.	TRBJ1-2	TRBD1	CASMGQGSAWSYGYTF	TGTGCCAGCATGGGACAGGGGAGCGCGTGGTCCTATGGCTACACCTTC
TRBV27	.	TRBJ2-7	.	CASSLFKSYEQYF	TGTGCCAGCAGTTTATTTAAATCCTACGAGCAGTACTTC
TRBV6-1	.	TRBJ2-1	TRBD2	CASRKLAGDYNEQFF	TGTGCCAGCAGAAAACTAGCGGGAGACTACAATGAGCAGTTCTTC
TRBV5-1	.	TRBJ2-1	.	CASSLDNASYNEQFF	TGCGCCAGCAGCTTGGACAATGCCTCCTACAATGAGCAGTTCTTC
TRBV27	.	TRBJ2-2	TRBD2	CASSLTSGLYTGELFF	TGTGCCAGCAGTTTAACTAGCGGACTTTACACCGGGGAGCTGTTTTTT
TRBV19	.	TRBJ2-2	.	CASNQPGANTGELFF	TGTGCCAGTAACCAGCCAGGCGCGAACACCGGGGAGCTGTTTTTT
TRBV6-1	once	TRBJ2-6	TRBD1	CASSENRDRGHGANVLTF	TGTGCCAGCAGTGAGAACCGGGACAGGGGGCATGGGGCCAACGTCCTGACTTTC
TRBV28	.	TRBJ1-2	TRBD1	CASRPTGGHYGYTF	TGTGCCAGCAGGCCAACAGGGGGCCACTATGGCTACACCTTC
TRBV7-6	once	TRBJ1-5	TRBD1	CASSLGTGGEGQPQHF	TGTGCCAGCAGCTTAGGGACAGGGGGAGAGGGTCAGCCCCAGCATTTT
TRBV29-1	.	TRBJ2-7	TRBD2	CSGTSGSMHEQYF	TGCAGCGGGACTAGCGGGAGTATGCACGAGCAGTACTTC
TRBV27	few	TRBJ1-5	TRBD1	CASKIGQGNQPQHF	TGTGCCAGCAAAATAGGACAGGGCAATCAGCCCCAGCATTTT
TRBV28	.	TRBJ2-5	TRBD2	CASSYVAGGPQTQYF	TGTGCCAGCAGTTATGTAGCGGGGGGGCCTCAGACCCAGTACTTC